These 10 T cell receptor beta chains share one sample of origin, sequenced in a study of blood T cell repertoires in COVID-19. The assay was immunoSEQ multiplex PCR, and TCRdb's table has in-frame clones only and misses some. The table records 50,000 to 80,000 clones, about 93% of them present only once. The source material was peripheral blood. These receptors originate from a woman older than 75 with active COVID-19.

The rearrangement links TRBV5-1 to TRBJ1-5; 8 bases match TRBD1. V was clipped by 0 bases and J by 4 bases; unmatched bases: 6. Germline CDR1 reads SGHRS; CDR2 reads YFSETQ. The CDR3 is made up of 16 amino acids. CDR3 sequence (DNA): TGCGCCAGCAGCTTGGATCCCCAGGGGGCGAATCAGCCCCAGCATTTT. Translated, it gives CASSLDPQGANQPQHF.

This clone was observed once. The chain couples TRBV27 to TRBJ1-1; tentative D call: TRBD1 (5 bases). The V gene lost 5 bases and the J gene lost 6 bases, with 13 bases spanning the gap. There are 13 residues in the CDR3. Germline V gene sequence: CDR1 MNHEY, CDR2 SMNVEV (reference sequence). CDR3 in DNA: TGTGCCAGCAGTGCCCGTAGGGGCCCTGAAGCTTTCTTT. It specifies CASSARRGPEAFF.

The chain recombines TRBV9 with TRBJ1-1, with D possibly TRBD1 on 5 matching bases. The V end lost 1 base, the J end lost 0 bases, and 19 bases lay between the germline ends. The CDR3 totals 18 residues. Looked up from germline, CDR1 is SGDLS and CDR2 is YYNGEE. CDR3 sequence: CASSVPPQDINMNTEAFF. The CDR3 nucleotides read TGTGCCAGCAGCGTACCTCCCCAGGACATTAACATGAACACTGAAGCTTTCTTT.

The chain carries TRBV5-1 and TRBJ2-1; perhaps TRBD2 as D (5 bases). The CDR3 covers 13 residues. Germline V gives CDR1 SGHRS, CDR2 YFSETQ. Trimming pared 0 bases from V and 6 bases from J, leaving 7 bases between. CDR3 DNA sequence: TGCGCCAGCAGCTTGGGCGGGTCCAATGAGCAGTTCTTC. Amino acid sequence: CASSLGGSNEQFF.

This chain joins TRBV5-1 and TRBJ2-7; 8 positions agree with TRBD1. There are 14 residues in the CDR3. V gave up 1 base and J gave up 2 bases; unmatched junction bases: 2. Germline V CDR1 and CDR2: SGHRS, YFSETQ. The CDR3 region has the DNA TGCGCCAGCAGCTTGACACAGGGGGCCTACGAGCAGTACTTC. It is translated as CASSLTQGAYEQYF.

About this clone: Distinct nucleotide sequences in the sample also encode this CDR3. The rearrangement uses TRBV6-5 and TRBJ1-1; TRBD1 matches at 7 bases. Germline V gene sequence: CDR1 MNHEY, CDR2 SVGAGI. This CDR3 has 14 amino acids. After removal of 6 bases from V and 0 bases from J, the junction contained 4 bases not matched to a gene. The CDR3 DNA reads TGTGCCAGCAGGACGACAGGGCTGAACACTGAAGCTTTCTTT. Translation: CASRTTGLNTEAFF.

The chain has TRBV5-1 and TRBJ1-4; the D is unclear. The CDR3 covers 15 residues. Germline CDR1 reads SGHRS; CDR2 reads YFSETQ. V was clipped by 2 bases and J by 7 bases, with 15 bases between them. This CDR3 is CASSLGGIVREKLFF. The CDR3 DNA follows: TGCGCCAGCAGCTTAGGAGGGATTGTACGTGAAAAACTGTTTTTT. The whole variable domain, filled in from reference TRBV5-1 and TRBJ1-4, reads KAGVTQTPRYLIKTRGQQVTLSCSPISGHRSVSWYQQTPGQGLQFLFEYFSETQRNKGNFPGRFSGRQFSNSRSEMNVSTLELGDSALYLCASSLGGIVREKLFFGSGTQLSVL.

CDR3 bases: TGTGCCAGCAGCTTACTTAGTAGCTACAATGAGCAGTTCTTC. Translated: CASSLLSSYNEQFF. The chain uses TRBV7-9 and TRBJ2-1; D is undetermined. Germline V gene sequence: CDR1 SEHNR, CDR2 FQNEAQ (reference sequence). V dropped 2 bases and J dropped 3 bases, with 8 bases sitting between them. The CDR3 length is 14 residues.

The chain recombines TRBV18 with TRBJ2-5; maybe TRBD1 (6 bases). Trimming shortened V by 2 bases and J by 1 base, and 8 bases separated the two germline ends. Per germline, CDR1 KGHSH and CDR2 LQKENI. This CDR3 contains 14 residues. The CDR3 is CASSPEDSQETQYF. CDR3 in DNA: TGTGCCAGCTCACCAGAGGACAGCCAAGAGACCCAGTACTTC.

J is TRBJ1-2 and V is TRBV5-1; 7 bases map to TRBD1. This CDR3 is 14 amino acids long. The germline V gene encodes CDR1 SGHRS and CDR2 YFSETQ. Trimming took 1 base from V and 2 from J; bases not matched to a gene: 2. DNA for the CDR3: TGCGCCAGCAGCTTGACAGGGGCCAACTATGGCTACACCTTC. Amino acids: CASSLTGANYGYTF.